This passage covers 3 T cell receptor beta chains from one sample sequenced in a study of early T cells in non-severe SARS-CoV-2 infection. TCRdb re-called the 5' RACE reads with MiXCR, one entry per CDR3 protein. The sample has some 81,000 distinct CDR3 sequences, 16% seen once. Input material: whole blood. The receptor set was obtained from an adult who was a healthcare worker with PCR-confirmed SARS-CoV-2 infection or an uninfected control (not recorded which).

The genes are TRBV29-1 and TRBJ2-5; 8 nucleotides match TRBD1. The CDR3 is made up of 12 amino acids. Germline assignment: CDR1 SQVTM and CDR2 ANQGSEA. The trim removed 6 bases at V and 2 bases at J, leaving 2 bases unmatched. In DNA form, the CDR3 reads TGCAGCGTAGGACAGGGACAAGAGACCCAGTACTTC. Protein product: CSVGQGQETQYF.

The J gene is TRBJ2-3, the V gene TRBV24-1; D call uncertain. CDR3 length: 15 residues. V dropped 1 base and J dropped 5 bases, with 12 bases sitting between them. Germline assignment: CDR1 KGHDR and CDR2 SFDVKD. The CDR3 spells CATSDFTSRGDTQYF. DNA of the CDR3: TGTGCCACCAGTGATTTCACCTCTCGCGGAGATACGCAGTATTTT.

This clonotype was seen only a few times. The chain links TRBV6-5 to TRBJ1-2, with 10 bases fitting TRBD1. With 5 bases clipped from V and 2 bases from J, the junction kept 8 bases outside the gene matches. The CDR3 covers 16 residues. From germline, CDR1 is MNHEY and CDR2 SVGAGI. The CDR3 here is CASSPLGQGENYGYTF. Written as DNA, the CDR3 is TGTGCCAGCAGTCCACTTGGACAGGGGGAAAACTATGGCTACACCTTC.